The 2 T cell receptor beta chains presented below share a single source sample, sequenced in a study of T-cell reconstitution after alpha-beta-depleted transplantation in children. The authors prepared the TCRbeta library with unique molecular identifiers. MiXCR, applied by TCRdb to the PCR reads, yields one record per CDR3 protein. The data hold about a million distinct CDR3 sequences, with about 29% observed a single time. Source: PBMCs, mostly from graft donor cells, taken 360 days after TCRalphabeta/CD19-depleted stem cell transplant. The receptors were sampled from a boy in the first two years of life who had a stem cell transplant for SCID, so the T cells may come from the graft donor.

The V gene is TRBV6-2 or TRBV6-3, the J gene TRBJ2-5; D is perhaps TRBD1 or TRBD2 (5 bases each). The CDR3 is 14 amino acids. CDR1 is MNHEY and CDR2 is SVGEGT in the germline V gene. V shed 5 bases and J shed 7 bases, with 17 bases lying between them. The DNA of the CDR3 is TGTGCCAGCAGTGAGCCGGGACGCCCGGCGACCCAGTACTTC. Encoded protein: CASSEPGRPATQYF.

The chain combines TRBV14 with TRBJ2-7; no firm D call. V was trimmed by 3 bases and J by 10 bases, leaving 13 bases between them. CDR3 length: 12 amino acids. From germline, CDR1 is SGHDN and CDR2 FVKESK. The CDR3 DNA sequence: TGTGCCAGCAGCCACTGGACGGAAAACCAGTACTTC. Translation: CASSHWTENQYF.